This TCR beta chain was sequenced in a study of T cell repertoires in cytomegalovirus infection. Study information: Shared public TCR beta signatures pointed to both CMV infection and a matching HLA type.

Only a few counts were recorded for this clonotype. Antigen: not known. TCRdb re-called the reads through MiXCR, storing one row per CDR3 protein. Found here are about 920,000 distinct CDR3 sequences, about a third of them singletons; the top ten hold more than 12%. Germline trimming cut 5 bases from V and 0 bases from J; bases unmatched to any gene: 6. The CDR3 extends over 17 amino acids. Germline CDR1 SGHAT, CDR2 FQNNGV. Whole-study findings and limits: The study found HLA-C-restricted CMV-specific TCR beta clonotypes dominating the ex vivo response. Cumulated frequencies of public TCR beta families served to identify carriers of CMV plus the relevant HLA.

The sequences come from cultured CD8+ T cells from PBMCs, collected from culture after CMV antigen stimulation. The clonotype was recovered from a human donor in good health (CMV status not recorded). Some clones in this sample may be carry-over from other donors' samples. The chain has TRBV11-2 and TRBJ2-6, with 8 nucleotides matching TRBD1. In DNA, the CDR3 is TGTGCCAGCAGCCCGGGACAGGTTTTCTCTGGGGCCAACGTCCTGACTTTC. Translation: CASSPGQVFSGANVLTF.